This T cell receptor beta chain was sequenced in a study of T cell responses to AZD1222 COVID-19 vaccine. Trimming removed 7 bases at V and 2 bases at J, with 15 bases between. The CDR3 has 13 amino acids. Germline-derived CDR1 and CDR2 are SQVTM and ANQGSEA. This table comes from immunoSEQ multiplex PCR, and its TCRdb copy is limited to in-frame clones, with some not included. The sample consists of roughly 100,000 clones, about 88% of them appearing once. With regard to this clone: Its antigen is currently unknown.

Study outcomes and limitations: The donor cohort was predominantly white British with a female majority, and clonal diversity may have been underestimated. Baseline seropositivity occurred in only a handful of AZD1222 recipients.

This rearrangement joins TRBV29-1 to TRBJ2-7, with D maybe TRBD1 (5 bases). The input for sequencing was peripheral blood, taken on day 0 of AZD1222 vaccination. The source of this sequence is an adult in good health. As DNA, the CDR3 is TGCAGCGCCGGCCGAGACAGAGCCTACGAGCAGTACTTC. Amino acids: CSAGRDRAYEQYF.